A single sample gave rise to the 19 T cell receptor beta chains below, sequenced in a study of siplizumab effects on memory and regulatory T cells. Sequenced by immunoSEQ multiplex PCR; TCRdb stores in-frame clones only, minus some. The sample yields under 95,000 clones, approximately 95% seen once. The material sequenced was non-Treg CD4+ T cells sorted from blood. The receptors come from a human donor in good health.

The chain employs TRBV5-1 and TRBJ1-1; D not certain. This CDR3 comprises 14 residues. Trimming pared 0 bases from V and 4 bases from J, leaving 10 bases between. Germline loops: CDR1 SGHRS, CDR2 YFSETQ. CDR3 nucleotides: TGCGCCAGCAGCTTGGAAGGCCAGACCACTGAAGCTTTCTTT. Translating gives CASSLEGQTTEAFF.

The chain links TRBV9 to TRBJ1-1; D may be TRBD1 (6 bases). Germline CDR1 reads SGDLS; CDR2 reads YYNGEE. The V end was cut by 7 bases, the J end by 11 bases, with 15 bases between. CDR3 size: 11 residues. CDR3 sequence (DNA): TGTGCCAGCGGGCGAGACAGGATGGCTTTCTTT. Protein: CASGRDRMAFF.

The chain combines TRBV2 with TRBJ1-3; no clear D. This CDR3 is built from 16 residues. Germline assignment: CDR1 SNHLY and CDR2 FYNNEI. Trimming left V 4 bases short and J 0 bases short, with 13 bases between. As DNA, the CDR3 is TGTGCCAGCAGTGCCTCCAGTACCCGCTCTGGAAACACCATATATTTT. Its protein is CASSASSTRSGNTIYF.

CDR3 nucleotide sequence: TGTGCCAGCTCACGTCGACAGGAGGGCACCGGGGAGCTGTTTTTT. Protein sequence: CASSRRQEGTGELFF. The chain recombines TRBV18 with TRBJ2-2, with D perhaps given as TRBD1 or TRBD2 (6 bases each). This CDR3 region has 15 residues. Germline assignment: CDR1 KGHSH and CDR2 LQKENI. Trimming took 4 bases from V and 4 from J, leaving 13 bases between them.

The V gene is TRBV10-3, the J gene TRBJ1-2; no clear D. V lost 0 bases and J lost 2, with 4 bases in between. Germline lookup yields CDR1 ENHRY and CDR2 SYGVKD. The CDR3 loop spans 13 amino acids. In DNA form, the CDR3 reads TGTGCCATCAGTGAGTCACAGAACTATGGCTACACCTTC. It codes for CAISESQNYGYTF.

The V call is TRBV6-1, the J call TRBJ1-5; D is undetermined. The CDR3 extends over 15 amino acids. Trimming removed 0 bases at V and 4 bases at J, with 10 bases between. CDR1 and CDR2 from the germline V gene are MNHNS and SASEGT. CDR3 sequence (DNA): TGTGCCAGCAGTGAAGCTTCGCAGGAGAATCAGCCCCAGCATTTT. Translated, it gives CASSEASQENQPQHF.

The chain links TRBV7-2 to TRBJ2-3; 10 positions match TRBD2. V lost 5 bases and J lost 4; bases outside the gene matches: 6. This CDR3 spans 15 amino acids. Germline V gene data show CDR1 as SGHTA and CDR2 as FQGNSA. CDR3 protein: CASSVLAGVADTQYF. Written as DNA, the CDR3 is TGTGCCAGCAGCGTTCTAGCGGGAGTTGCAGATACGCAGTATTTT. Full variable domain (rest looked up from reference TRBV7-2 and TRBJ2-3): GAGVSQSPSNKVTEKGKDVELRCDPISGHTALYWYRQSLGQGLEFLIYFQGNSAPDKSGLPSDRFSAERTGGSVSTLTIQRTQQEDSAVYLCASSVLAGVADTQYFGPGTRLTVL.

The CDR3: CASSPGGPNYGYTF. DNA of the CDR3: TGTGCCAGCTCACCAGGGGGCCCAAACTATGGCTACACCTTC. This sequence joins TRBV18 and TRBJ1-2; D may be TRBD1 (6 bases). The V end lost 2 bases, the J end lost 2 bases, and 9 bases lay between the germline ends. This CDR3 spans 14 amino acids. Germline V gene data show CDR1 as KGHSH and CDR2 as LQKENI.

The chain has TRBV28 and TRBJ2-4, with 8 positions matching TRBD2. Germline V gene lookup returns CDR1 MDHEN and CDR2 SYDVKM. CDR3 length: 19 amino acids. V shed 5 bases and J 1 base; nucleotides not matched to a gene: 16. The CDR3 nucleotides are TGTGCCAGCAGTCGAACGGGACAATCGGGGGGGTTGGCCAAAAACATTCAGTACTTC. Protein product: CASSRTGQSGGLAKNIQYF.

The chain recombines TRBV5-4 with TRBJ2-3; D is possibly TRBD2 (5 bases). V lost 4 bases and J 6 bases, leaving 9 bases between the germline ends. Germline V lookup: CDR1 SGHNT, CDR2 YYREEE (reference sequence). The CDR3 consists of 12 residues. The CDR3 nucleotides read TGTGCCAGCAGCCCCGGAGGCGATACGCAGTATTTT. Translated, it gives CASSPGGDTQYF.

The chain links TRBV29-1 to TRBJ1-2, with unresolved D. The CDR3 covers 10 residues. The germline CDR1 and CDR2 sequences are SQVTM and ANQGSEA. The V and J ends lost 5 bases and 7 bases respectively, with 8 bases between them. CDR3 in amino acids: CSVTSSGYTF. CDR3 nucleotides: TGCAGCGTTACGAGCTCTGGCTACACCTTC.

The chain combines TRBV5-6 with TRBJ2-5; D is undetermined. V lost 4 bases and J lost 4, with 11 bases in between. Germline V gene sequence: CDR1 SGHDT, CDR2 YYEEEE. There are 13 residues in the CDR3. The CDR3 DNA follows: TGTGCCAGCAGCCAAGACCAGCCAGAGACCCAGTACTTC. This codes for CASSQDQPETQYF.

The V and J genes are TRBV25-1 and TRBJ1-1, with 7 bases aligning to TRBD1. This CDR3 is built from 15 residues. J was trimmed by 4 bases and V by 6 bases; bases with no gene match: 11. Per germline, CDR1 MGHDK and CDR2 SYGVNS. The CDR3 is CASSPPTGWGTEAFF. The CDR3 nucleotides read TGTGCCAGCAGCCCCCCGACAGGGTGGGGCACTGAAGCTTTCTTT.

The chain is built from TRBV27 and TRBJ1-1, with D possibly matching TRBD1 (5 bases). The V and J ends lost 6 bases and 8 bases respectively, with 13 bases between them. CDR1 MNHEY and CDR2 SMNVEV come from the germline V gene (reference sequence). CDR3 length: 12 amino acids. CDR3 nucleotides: TGTGCCAGCAGAACGGGACGGCAAGAAGCTTTCTTT. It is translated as CASRTGRQEAFF.

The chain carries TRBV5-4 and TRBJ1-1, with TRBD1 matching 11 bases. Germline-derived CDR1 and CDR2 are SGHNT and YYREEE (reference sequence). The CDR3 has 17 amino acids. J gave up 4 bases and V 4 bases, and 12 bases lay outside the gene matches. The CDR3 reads CASSRRDRGTKGTEAFF. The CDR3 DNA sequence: TGTGCCAGCAGCCGCCGGGACAGGGGGACTAAGGGCACTGAAGCTTTCTTT.

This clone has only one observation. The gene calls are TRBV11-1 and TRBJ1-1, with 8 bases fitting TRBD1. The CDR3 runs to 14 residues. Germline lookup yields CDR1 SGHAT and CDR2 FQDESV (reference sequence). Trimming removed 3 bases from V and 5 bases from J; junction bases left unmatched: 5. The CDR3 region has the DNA TGTGCCAGCAGCTTGGGAGACAGGGGAACTGAAGCTTTCTTT. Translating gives CASSLGDRGTEAFF.

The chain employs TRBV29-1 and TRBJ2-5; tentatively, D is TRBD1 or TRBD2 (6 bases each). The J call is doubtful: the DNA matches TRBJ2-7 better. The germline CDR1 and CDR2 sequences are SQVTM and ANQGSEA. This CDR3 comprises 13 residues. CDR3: CSAGGQYPNEQYF. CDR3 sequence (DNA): TGCAGCGCTGGGGGGCAATACCCGAACGAGCAGTACTTC.

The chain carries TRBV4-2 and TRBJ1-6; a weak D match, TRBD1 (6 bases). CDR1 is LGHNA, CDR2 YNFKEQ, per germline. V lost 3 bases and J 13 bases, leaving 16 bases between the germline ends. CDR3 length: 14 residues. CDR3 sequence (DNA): TGTGCCAGCAGCCAGGGACAAAGGGATCCGCCCCTCCACTTT. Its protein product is CASSQGQRDPPLHF.

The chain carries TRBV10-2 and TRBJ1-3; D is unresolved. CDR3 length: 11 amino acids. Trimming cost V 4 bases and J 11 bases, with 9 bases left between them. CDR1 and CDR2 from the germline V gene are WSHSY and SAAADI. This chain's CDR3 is CASSAPGAIYF. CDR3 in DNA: TGCGCCAGCAGTGCACCGGGCGCCATATATTTT.